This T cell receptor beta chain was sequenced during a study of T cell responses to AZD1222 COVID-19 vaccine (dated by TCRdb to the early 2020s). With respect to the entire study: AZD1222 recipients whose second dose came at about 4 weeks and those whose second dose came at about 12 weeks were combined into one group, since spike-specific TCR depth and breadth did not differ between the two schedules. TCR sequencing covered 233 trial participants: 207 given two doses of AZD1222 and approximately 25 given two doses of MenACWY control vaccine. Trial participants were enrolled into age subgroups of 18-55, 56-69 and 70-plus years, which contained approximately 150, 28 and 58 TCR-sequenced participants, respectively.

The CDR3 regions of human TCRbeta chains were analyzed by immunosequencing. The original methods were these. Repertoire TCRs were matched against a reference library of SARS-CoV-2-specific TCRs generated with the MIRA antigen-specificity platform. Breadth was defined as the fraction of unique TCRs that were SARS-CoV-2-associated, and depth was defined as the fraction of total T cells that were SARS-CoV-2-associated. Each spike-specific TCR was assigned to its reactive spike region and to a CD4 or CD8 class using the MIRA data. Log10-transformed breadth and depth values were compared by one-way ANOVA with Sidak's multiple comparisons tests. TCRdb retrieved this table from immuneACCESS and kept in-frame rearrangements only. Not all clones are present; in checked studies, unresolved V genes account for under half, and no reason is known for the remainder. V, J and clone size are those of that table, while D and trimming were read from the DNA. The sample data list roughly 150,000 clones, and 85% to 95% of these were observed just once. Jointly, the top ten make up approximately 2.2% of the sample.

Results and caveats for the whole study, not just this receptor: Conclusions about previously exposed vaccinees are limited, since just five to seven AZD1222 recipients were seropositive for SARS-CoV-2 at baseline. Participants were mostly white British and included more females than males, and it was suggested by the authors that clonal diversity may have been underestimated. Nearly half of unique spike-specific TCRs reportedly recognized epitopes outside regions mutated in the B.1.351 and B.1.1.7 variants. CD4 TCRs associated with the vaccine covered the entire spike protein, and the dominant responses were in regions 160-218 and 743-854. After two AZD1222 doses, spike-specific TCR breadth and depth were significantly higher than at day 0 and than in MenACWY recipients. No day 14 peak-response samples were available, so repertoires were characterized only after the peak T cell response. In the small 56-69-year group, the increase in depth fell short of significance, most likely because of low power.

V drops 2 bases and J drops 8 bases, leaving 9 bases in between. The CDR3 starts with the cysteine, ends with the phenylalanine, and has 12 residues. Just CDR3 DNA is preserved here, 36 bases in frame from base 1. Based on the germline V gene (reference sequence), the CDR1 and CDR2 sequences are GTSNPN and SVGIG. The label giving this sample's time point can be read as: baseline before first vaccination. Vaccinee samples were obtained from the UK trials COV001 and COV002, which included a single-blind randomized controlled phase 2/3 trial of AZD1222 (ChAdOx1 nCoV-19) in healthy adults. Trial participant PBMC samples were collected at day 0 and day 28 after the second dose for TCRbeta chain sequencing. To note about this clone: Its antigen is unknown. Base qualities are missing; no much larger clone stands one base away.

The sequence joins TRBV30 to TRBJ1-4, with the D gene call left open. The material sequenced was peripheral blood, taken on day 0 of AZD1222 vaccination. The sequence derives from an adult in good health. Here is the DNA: TGTGCCTGGAGTCGCCCGGGGGAAAAACTGTTTTTT. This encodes CAWSRPGEKLFF.